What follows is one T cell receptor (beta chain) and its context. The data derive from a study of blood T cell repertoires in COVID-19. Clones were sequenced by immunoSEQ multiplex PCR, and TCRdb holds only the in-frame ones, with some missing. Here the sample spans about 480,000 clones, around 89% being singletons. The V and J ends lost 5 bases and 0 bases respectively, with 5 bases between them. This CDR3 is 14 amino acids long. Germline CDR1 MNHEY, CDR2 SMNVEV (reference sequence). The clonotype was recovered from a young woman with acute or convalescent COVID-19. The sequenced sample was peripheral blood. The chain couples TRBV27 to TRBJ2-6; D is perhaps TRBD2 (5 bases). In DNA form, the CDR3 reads TGTGCCAGCAGTCTAGCCTCTGGGGCCAACGTCCTGACTTTC. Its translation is CASSLASGANVLTF.